This T cell receptor beta chain was captured in a study of CD8+ T cells in alopecia areata. Study-level information: Treated individuals took tofacitinib by mouth, 5 to 10 mg twice daily.

RNA extraction and reverse transcription yielded cDNA as sequencing template. The assay was immunoSEQ multiplex PCR, and TCRdb's table has in-frame clones only and misses some. The sample carries 150,000 to 200,000 clones, roughly 60% recorded once. The CDR3 is 13 amino acids. Trimming pared 2 bases from V and 1 base from J, leaving 5 bases between. The V gene's germline CDR1 is SGHAT and CDR2 FQDESV (reference sequence). Treatment noted: oral pan-JAK inhibitor, 5-10 mg twice daily. It was from PBMCs that CD4+ and CD8+ T cells were sorted. The TCR sequence derives from a human donor with alopecia areata. The source material was CD4+ T cells sorted from blood, sampled at week 24, from a patient treated with tofacitinib. V gene TRBV11-1 combines with J gene TRBJ1-1; D gene ambiguous. The CDR3: CASSLSPNTEAFF. The CDR3 DNA reads TGTGCCAGCAGCTTATCCCCGAACACTGAAGCTTTCTTT.